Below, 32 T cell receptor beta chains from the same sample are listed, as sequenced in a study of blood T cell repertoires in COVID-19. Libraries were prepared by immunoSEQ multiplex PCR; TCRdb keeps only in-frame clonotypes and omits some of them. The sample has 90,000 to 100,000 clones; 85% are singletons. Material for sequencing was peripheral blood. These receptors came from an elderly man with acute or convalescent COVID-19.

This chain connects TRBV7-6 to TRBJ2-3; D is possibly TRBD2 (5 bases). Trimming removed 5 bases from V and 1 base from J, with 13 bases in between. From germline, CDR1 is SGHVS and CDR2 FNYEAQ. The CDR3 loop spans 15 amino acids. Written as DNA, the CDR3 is TGTGCCAGCAGCCCCTCAGGTAGCGGCACAGATACGCAGTATTTT. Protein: CASSPSGSGTDTQYF.

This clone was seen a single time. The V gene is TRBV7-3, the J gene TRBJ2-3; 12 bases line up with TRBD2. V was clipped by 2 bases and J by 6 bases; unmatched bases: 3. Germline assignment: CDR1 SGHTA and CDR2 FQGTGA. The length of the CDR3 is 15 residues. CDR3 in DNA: TGTGCCAGCAGCTTACTAGCGGGAGGGAGGGATACGCAGTATTTT. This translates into CASSLLAGGRDTQYF.

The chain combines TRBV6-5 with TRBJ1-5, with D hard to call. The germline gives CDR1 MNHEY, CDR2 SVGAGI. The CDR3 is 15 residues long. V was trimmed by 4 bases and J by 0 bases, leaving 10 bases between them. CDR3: CASSFTSHSNQPQHF. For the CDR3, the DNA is TGTGCCAGCAGTTTCACATCGCATAGCAATCAGCCCCAGCATTTT.

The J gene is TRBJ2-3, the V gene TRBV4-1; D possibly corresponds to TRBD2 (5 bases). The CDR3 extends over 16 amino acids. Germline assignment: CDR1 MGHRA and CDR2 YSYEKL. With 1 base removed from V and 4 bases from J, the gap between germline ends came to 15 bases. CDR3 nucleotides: TGCGCCAGCAGCCAAGTCGGCGGACTCGGGGCAGATACGCAGTATTTT. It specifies CASSQVGGLGADTQYF.

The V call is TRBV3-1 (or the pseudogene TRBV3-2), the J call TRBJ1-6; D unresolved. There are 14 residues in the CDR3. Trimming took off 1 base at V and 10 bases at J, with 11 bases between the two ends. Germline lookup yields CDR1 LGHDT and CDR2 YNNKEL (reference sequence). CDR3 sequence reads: CASSQAVSGSPLHF. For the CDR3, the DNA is TGTGCCAGCAGCCAAGCTGTAAGCGGATCACCCCTCCACTTT.

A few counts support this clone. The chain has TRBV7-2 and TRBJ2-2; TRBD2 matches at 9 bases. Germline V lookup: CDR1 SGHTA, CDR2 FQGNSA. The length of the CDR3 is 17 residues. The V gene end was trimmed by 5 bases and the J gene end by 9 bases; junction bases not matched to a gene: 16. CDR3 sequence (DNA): TGTGCCAGCAGCCAAGCGCCCGTGGCGGGAGGGCCGAGGGAGCTGTTTTTT. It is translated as CASSQAPVAGGPRELFF. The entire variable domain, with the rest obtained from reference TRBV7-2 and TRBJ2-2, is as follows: GAGVSQSPSNKVTEKGKDVELRCDPISGHTALYWYRQSLGQGLEFLIYFQGNSAPDKSGLPSDRFSAERTGGSVSTLTIQRTQQEDSAVYLCASSQAPVAGGPRELFFGEGSRLTVL.

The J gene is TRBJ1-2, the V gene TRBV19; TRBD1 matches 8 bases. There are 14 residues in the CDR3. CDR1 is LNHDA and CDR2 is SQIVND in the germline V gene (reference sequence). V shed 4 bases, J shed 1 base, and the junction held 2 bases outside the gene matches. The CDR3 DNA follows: TGTGCCAGTAGTAGACAGGGGCTTAACTATGGCTACACCTTC. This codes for CASSRQGLNYGYTF.

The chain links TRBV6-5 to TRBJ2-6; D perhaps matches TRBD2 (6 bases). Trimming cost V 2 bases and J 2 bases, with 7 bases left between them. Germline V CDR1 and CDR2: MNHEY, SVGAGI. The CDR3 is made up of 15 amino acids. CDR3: CASSYAGPGANVLTF. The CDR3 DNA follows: TGTGCCAGCAGTTACGCGGGGCCTGGGGCCAACGTCCTGACTTTC.

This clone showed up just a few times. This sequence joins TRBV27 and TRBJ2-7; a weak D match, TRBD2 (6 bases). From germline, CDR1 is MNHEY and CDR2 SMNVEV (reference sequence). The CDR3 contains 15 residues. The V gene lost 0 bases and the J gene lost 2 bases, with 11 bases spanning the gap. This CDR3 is CASSLSIGRTYEQYF. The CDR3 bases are TGTGCCAGCAGTTTATCGATCGGGAGAACCTACGAGCAGTACTTC.

Here the CDR3 DNA reads TGTGCCAGCAGTGCACCCCCGGGGAGCGGGAGATCGGGCACAGATACGCAGTATTTT. Protein: CASSAPPGSGRSGTDTQYF. V usage is TRBV6-1 and J usage is TRBJ2-3; TRBD2 aligns across 8 bases. The CDR3 contains 19 residues. Germline-derived CDR1 and CDR2 are MNHNS and SASEGT. The trim removed 4 bases at V and 1 base at J, leaving 16 bases unmatched.

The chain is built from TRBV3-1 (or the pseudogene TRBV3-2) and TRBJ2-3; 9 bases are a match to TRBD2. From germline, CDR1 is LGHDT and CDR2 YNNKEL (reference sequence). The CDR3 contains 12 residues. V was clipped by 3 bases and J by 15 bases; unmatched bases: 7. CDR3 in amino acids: CASSQRTSATYF. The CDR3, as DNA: TGTGCCAGCAGCCAGAGGACTAGCGCCACTTATTTT.

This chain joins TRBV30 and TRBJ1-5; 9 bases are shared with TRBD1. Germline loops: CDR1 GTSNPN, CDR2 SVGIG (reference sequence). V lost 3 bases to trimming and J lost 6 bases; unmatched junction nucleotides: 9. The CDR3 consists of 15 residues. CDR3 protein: CAWSARDRVSQPQHF. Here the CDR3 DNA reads TGTGCCTGGAGCGCCAGGGACAGGGTGAGTCAGCCCCAGCATTTT.

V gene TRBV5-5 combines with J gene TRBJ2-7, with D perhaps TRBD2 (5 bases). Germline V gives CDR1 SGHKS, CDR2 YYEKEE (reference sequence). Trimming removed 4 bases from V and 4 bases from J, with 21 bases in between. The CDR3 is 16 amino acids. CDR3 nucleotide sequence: TGTGCCAGCAGCCCCGACCCCGCCACCCGGGGTTACGAGCAGTACTTC. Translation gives CASSPDPATRGYEQYF.

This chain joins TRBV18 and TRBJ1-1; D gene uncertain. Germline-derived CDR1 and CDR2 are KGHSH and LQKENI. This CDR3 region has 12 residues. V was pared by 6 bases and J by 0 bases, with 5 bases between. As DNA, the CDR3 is TGTGCCAGCTCCAACTTGAACACTGAAGCTTTCTTT. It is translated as CASSNLNTEAFF.

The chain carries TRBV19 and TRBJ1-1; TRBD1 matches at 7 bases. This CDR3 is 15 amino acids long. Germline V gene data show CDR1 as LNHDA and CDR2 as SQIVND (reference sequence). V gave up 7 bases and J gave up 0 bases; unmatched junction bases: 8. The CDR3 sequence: CASNTGEFMNTEAFF. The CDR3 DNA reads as TGTGCCAGTAATACAGGGGAGTTCATGAACACTGAAGCTTTCTTT.

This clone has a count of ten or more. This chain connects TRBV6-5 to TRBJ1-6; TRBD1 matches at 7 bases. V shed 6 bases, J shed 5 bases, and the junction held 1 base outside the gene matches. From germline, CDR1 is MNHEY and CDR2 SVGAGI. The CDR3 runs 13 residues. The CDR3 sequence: CASRTGHNSPLHF. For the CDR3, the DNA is TGTGCCAGCAGGACAGGGCATAATTCACCCCTCCACTTT.

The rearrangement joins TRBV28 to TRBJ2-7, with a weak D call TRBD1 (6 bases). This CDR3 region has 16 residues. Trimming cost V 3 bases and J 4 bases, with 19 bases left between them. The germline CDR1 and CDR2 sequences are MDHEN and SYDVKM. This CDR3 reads CASSFKETGVGYEQYF. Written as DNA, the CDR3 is TGTGCCAGCAGTTTTAAAGAGACAGGAGTAGGTTACGAGCAGTACTTC.

CDR3 residues: CASSVAPSGIGDIEQFF. The CDR3 DNA reads as TGTGCCAGCAGCGTAGCGCCTAGCGGGATCGGGGATATTGAGCAGTTCTTC. The chain links TRBV9 to TRBJ2-1; TRBD2 agrees at 9 bases. Germline lookup yields CDR1 SGDLS and CDR2 YYNGEE. The CDR3 length is 17 residues. With V trimmed by 0 bases and J by 9 bases, 13 bases remained unmatched.

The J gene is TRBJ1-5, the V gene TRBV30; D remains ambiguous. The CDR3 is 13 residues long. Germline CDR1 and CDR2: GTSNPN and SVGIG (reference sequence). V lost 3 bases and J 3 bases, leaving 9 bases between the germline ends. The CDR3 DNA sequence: TGTGCCTGGAGCCCGAGTCCCAATCAGCCCCAGCATTTT. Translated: CAWSPSPNQPQHF.

CDR3 sequence (DNA): TGCGCCAGCAGGACCGCTAGCGGGTTCTACGAGCAGTACTTC. This translates into CASRTASGFYEQYF. This rearrangement joins TRBV5-1 to TRBJ2-7; 8 positions match TRBD2. The J segment lost 3 bases and the V segment lost 5 bases, leaving 7 bases of the junction unmatched. The CDR3 runs 14 residues. CDR1 is SGHRS, CDR2 YFSETQ, per germline.

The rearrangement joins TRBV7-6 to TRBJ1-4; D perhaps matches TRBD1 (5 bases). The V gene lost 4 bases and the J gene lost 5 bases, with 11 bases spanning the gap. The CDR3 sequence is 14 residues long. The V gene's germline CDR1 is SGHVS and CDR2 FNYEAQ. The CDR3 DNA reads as TGTGCCAGCAGCTCGACAGCTTGGAATGAAAAACTGTTTTTT. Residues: CASSSTAWNEKLFF.

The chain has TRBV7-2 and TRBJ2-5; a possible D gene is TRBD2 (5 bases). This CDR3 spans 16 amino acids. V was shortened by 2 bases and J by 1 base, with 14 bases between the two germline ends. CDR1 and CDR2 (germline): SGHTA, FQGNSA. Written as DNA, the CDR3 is TGTGCCAGCAGCTTAACAAAAGGAGGCCTCCAAGAGACCCAGTACTTC. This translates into CASSLTKGGLQETQYF.

The CDR3 region is CASSQGVAGAETQYF. CDR3 in DNA: TGTGCCAGCAGCCAAGGAGTAGCGGGAGCAGAGACCCAGTACTTC. V usage is TRBV14 and J usage is TRBJ2-5, with 9 bases lining up with TRBD2. The germline gives CDR1 SGHDN, CDR2 FVKESK. This CDR3 has 15 residues. J was trimmed by 4 bases and V by 1 base; bases with no gene match: 4. The full variable domain, with the rest looked up from reference TRBV14 and TRBJ2-5, is EAGVTQFPSHSVIEKGQTVTLRCDPISGHDNLYWYRRVMGKEIKFLLHFVKESKQDESGMPNNRFLAERTGGTYSTLKVQPAELEDSGVYFCASSQGVAGAETQYFGPGTRLLVL.

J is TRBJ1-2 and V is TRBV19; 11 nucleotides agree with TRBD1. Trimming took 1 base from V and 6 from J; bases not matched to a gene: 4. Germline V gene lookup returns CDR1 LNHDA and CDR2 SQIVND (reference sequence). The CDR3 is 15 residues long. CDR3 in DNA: TGTGCCAGTAGTATAGGGACAGGGGGCTGGAATGGCTACACCTTC. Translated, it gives CASSIGTGGWNGYTF.

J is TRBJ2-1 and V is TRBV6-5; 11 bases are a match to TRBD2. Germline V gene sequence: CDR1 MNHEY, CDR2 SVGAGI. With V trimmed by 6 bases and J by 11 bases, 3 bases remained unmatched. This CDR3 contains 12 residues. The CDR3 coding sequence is TGTGCCAGCAGAATAGCGGGAGGGAAGCAGTTCTTC. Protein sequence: CASRIAGGKQFF.

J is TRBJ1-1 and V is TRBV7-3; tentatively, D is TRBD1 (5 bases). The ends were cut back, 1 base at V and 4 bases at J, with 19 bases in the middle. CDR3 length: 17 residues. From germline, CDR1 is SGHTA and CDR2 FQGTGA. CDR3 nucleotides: TGTGCCAGCAGCTTAAGAGGTGGCAGGGTAGTAAGCACTGAAGCTTTCTTT. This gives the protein CASSLRGGRVVSTEAFF.

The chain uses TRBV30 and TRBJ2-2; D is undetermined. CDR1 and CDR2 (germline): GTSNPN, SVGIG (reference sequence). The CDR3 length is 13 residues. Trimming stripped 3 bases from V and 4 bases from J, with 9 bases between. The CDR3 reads CAWRSGGTGELFF. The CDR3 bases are TGTGCCTGGAGGTCCGGTGGCACCGGGGAGCTGTTTTTT. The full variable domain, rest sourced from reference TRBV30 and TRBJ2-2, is SQTIHQWPATLVQPVGSPLSLECTVEGTSNPNLYWYRQAAGRGLQLLFYSVGIGQISSEVPQNLSASRPQDRQFILSSKKLLLSDSGFYLCAWRSGGTGELFFGEGSRLTVL.

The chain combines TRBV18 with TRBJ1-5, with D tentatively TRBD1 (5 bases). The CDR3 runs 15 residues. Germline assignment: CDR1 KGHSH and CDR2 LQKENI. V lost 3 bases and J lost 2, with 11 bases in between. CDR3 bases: TGTGCCAGCTCACCCACGGGCAGGGGCAATCAGCCCCAGCATTTT. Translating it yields CASSPTGRGNQPQHF.

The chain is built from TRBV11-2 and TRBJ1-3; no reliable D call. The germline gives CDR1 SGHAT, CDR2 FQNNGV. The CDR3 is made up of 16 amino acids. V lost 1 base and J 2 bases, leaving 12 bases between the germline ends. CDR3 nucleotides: TGTGCCAGCAGCTTAGGTGGGCGGGGAACTGGAAACACCATATATTTT. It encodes CASSLGGRGTGNTIYF.

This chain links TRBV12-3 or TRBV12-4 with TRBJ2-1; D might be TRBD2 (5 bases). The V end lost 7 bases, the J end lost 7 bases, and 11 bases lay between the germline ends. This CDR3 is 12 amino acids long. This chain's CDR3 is CASNEGWNEQFF. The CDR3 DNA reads TGTGCCAGCAATGAGGGTTGGAATGAGCAGTTCTTC.

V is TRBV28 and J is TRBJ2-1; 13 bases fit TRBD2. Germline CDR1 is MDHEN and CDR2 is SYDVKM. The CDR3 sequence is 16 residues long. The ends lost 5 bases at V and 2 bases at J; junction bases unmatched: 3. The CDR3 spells CASSPGTSGTYNEQFF. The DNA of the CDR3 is TGTGCCAGCAGTCCCGGGACTAGCGGGACCTACAATGAGCAGTTCTTC. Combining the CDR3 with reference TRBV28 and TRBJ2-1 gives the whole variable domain DVKVTQSSRYLVKRTGEKVFLECVQDMDHENMFWYRQDPGLGLRLIYFSYDVKMKEKGDIPEGYSVSREKKERFSLILESASTNQTSMYLCASSPGTSGTYNEQFFGPGTRLTVL.

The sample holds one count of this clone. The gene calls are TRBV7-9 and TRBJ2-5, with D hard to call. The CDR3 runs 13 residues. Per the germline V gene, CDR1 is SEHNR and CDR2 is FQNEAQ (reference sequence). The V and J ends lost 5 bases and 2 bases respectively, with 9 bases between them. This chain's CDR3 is CASSSDVQETQYF. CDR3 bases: TGTGCCAGCAGCAGCGATGTACAAGAGACCCAGTACTTC.